This entry lists 10 T cell receptor beta chains sequenced from one sample in a study of T cells after posttransplantation cyclophosphamide. Busulfan-fludarabine conditioning, marrow transplant, and cyclophosphamide on days +3 and +4 were administered. This table comes from immunoSEQ multiplex PCR, and its TCRdb copy is limited to in-frame clones, with some not included. Here the sample spans 30,000 to 45,000 clones, about three quarters being singletons. Sample: CD4+ T cells sorted from blood, taken 1,700 to 2,000 days after a stem cell transplant with posttransplant cyclophosphamide. These receptors all stem from a female patient in her forties who received an allogeneic stem cell transplant from a related donor, was CMV-positive, and had no GVHD. Some of the T cells might come from the graft donor.

V and J are TRBV18 and TRBJ1-1; D call uncertain. Germline CDR1 reads KGHSH; CDR2 reads LQKENI. The ends were cut back, 3 bases at V and 2 bases at J, with 7 bases in the middle. The CDR3 runs 13 residues. CDR3 residues: CASSPTKNTEAFF. DNA for the CDR3: TGTGCCAGCTCACCGACAAAAAACACTGAAGCTTTCTTT.

V gene TRBV2 combines with J gene TRBJ1-4, with 7 bases that match TRBD1. The V and J ends lost 5 bases and 7 bases, in that order; junction bases with no gene match: 10. The CDR3 spans 15 residues. Germline values: CDR1 SNHLY, CDR2 FYNNEI. The CDR3 loop reads CASSSGTARSEKLFF. For the CDR3, the DNA is TGTGCCAGCAGTTCCGGGACAGCCCGGAGTGAAAAACTGTTTTTT.

The CDR3 loop is CASMPTGYQETQYF. CDR3 nucleotide sequence: TGTGCCAGCATGCCCACGGGGTACCAAGAGACCCAGTACTTC. The J gene is TRBJ2-5, the V gene TRBV5-5; a possible D gene is TRBD2 (5 bases). The CDR3 is made up of 14 amino acids. CDR1 is SGHKS, CDR2 YYEKEE, per germline (reference sequence). V dropped 6 bases and J dropped 0 bases, with 12 bases sitting between them.

The rearrangement joins TRBV7-8 to TRBJ2-5; weak D call: TRBD2 (6 bases). CDR3 size: 14 residues. Trimming took off 6 bases at V and 5 bases at J, with 16 bases between the two ends. Germline assignment: CDR1 SGHVS and CDR2 FQNEAQ. DNA of the CDR3: TGTGCCAGCAGGGAGGGGAGTCTAGGGGAGACCCAGTACTTC. Protein sequence: CASREGSLGETQYF.

This clone was detected only a few times. The gene calls are TRBV6-5 and TRBJ1-6; a possible D gene is TRBD1 (6 bases). The CDR3 totals 14 residues. CDR1 and CDR2 (germline): MNHEY, SVGAGI. V gave up 0 bases and J gave up 10 bases, with 10 bases separating them. CDR3 in DNA: TGTGCCAGCAGTTACTCACAGGGAACCTCACCCCTCCACTTT. It translates to CASSYSQGTSPLHF.

The sample holds one count of this clone. The chain couples TRBV10-3 to TRBJ1-1, with 7 bases fitting TRBD1. The CDR3 spans 15 residues. Germline V gene data show CDR1 as ENHRY and CDR2 as SYGVKD. V dropped 2 bases and J dropped 8; count of bases not matched to a gene: 11. CDR3: CAISEKSTGIGEAFF. The CDR3 nucleotides read TGTGCCATCAGTGAGAAGTCGACAGGGATAGGGGAAGCTTTCTTT.

The V and J genes are TRBV9 and TRBJ2-2; possibly TRBD1 for D (6 bases). The germline V gene has CDR1 SGDLS and CDR2 YYNGEE. Trimming left V 3 bases short and J 1 base short, with 19 bases between. The CDR3 spans 18 residues. The CDR3 DNA reads TGTGCCAGCAGCGAGACAGGATCTGGTGGTTTGAACACCGGGGAGCTGTTTTTT. It is translated as CASSETGSGGLNTGELFF.

CDR3 nucleotides: TGTGCCAGTAGCCTCCCAAGGGGATCCTCCTATAATTCACCCCTCCACTTT. Amino acid sequence: CASSLPRGSSYNSPLHF. The V gene is TRBV19, the J gene TRBJ1-6, with a possible D match to TRBD1 (5 bases). Germline V gene sequence: CDR1 LNHDA, CDR2 SQIVND (reference sequence). CDR3 length: 17 residues. V lost 6 bases, J lost 0 bases, and 15 bases lay in between.

The J gene is TRBJ1-3, the V gene TRBV7-9, with a possible D match to TRBD1 (5 bases). V shed 1 base and J shed 4 bases, with 8 bases lying between them. The CDR3 length is 14 residues. The V gene's germline CDR1 is SEHNR and CDR2 FQNEAQ (reference sequence). The CDR3 here is CASSLDRSGNTIYF. CDR3 in DNA: TGTGCCAGCAGCTTAGACAGGTCCGGAAACACCATATATTTT.

The CDR3, as DNA: TGTGCCAGTAGTACCAGGGGGCGGGAGACCCAGTACTTC. Encoded protein: CASSTRGRETQYF. The V call is TRBV19, the J call TRBJ2-5; 8 bases are a match to TRBD1. With 4 bases clipped from V and 5 bases from J, the junction kept 3 bases outside the gene matches. Germline V CDR1 and CDR2: LNHDA, SQIVND (reference sequence). This CDR3 has 13 amino acids.